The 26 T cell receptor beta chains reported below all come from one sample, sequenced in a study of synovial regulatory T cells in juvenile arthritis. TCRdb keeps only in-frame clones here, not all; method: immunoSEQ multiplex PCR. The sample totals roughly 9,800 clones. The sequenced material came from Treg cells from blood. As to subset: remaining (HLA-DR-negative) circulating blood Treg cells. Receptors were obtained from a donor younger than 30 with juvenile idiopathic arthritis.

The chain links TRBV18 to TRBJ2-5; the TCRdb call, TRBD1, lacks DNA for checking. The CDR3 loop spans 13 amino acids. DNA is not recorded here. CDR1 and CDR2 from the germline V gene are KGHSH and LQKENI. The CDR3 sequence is CASSRVRGETQYF.

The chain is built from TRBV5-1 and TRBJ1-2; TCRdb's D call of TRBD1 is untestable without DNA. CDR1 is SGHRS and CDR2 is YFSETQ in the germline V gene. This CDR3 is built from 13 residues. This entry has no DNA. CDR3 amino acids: CASSSGTGGLDTF.

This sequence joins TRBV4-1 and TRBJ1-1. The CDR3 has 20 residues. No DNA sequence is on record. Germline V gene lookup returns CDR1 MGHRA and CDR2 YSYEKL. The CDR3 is CASSQEKPQGTDLMNTEAFF.

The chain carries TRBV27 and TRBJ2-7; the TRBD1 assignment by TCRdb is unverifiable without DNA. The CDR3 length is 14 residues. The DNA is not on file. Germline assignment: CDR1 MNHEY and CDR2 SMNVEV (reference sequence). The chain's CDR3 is CASSLRGQIYEQYF.

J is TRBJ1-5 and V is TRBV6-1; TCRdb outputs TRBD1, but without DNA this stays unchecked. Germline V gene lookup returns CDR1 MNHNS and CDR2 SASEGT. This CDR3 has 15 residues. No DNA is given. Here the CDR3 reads CASSEETKLAQPQHF.

The CDR3 sequence is CASRRDSIYEQYF. V gene TRBV6-1 combines with J gene TRBJ2-7; with no DNA, the TCRdb D assignment of TRBD1 cannot be verified. Germline CDR1 reads MNHNS; CDR2 reads SASEGT. This CDR3 has 13 residues. DNA is not recorded here.

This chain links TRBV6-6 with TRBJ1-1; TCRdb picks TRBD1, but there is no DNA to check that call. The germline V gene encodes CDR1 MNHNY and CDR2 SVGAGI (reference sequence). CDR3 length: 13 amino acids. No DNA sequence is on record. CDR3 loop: CASSLKGVTEAFF.

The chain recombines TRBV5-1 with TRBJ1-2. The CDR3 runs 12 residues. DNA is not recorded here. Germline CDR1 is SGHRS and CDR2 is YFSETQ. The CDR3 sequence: CASSLERGSYTF. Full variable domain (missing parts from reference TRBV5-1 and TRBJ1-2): KAGVTQTPRYLIKTRGQQVTLSCSPISGHRSVSWYQQTPGQGLQFLFEYFSETQRNKGNFPGRFSGRQFSNSRSEMNVSTLELGDSALYLCASSLERGSYTFGSGTRLTVV.

CDR3 sequence reads: CASSRSVGGSTGELFF. The V call is TRBV11-2, the J call TRBJ2-2; TCRdb's D gene call, TRBD2, goes unchecked for lack of DNA. The CDR3 consists of 16 residues. No DNA is given. The germline CDR1 and CDR2 sequences are SGHAT and FQNNGV.

CDR3 region: CASRSGFAGPYEQYF. The V gene is TRBV12-5, the J gene TRBJ2-7; TCRdb picks TRBD2, but there is no DNA to check that call. Looked up from germline, CDR1 is LGHNT and CDR2 is FRNRAP. The CDR3 sequence is 15 residues long. The nucleotide record is missing.

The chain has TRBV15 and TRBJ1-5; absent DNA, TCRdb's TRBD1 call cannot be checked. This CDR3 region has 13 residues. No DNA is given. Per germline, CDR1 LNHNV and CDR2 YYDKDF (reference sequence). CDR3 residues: CATSTSSNQPQHF.

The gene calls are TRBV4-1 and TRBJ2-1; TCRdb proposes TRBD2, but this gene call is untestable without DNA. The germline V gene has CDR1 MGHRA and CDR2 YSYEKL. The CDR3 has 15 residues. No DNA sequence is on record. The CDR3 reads CASSQDHWTNNEQFF.

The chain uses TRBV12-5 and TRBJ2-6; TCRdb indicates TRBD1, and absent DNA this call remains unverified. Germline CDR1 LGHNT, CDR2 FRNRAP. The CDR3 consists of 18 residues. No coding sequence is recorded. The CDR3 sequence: CASGRAYAGQSRANVLTF.

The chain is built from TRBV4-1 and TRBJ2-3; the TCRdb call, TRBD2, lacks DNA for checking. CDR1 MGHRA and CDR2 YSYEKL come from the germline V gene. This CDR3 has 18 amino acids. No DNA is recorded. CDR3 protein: CASSQDGSGRGITDTQYF.

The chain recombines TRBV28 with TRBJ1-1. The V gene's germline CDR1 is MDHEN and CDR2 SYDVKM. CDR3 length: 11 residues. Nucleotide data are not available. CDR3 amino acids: CASRLYTEAFF.

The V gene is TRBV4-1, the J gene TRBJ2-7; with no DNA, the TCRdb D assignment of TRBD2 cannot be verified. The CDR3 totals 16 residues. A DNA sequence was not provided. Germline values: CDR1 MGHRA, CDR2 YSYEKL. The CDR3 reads CASSQDQGLGSYEQYF.

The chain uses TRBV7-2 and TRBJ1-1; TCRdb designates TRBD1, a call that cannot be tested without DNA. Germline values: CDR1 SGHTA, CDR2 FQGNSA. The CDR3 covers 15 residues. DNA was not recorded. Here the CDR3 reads CASSLPQQMNTEAFF.

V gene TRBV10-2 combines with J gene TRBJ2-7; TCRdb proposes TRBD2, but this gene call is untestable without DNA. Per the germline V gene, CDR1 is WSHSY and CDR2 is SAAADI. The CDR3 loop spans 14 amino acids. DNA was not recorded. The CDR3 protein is CASSNTSGGYEQYF.

CDR3: CASSPFNKHGYSETQYF. V and J are TRBV18 and TRBJ2-5; TCRdb lists TRBD2, though no DNA is available to test this call. The germline V gene encodes CDR1 KGHSH and CDR2 LQKENI. The CDR3 extends over 17 amino acids. Nucleotide data are not available.

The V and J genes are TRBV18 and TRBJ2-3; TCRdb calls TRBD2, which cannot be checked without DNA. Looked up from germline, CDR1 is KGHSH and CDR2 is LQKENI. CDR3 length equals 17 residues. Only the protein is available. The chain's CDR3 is CASSPGSGGASTDTQYF.

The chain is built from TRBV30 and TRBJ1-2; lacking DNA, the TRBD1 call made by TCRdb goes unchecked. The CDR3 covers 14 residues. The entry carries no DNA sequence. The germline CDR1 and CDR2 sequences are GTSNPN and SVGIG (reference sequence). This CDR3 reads CAWSVNPGGYGYTF.

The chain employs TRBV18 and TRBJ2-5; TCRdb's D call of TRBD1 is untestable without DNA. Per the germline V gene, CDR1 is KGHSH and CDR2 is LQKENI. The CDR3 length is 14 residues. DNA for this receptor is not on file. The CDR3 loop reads CASSGAEIRETQYF.

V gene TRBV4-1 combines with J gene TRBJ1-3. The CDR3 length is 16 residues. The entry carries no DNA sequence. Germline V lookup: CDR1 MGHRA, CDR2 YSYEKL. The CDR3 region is CASSPRTVGSGNTIYF.

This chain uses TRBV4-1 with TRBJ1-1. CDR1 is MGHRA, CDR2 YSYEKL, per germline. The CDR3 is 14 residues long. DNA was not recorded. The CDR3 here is CASSQSATGALAFF.

The CDR3 spells CASSGSNDQPQHF. The rearrangement links TRBV6-1 to TRBJ1-5. CDR1 is MNHNS and CDR2 is SASEGT in the germline V gene. This CDR3 is built from 13 residues. The entry carries no DNA sequence.

CDR3 loop: CASSSRETQYF. V usage is TRBV11-2 and J usage is TRBJ2-5; TCRdb proposes TRBD1, but this gene call is untestable without DNA. The germline CDR1 and CDR2 sequences are SGHAT and FQNNGV. This CDR3 spans 11 amino acids. No DNA accompanies this entry.